Described below is a single TCR beta chain sequence and its context. Sequenced by immunoSEQ multiplex PCR; TCRdb stores in-frame clones only, minus some. The data hold around 480,000 clones, with around 89% observed a single time. This sample is drawn from a study of blood T cell repertoires in COVID-19. The sequence came from a woman between 50 and 59 years old with COVID-19, enrolled during active disease. The sequenced material came from peripheral blood.

CDR3 sequence (DNA): TGTGCCAGCAGCGTCGGGGAGGGGCTCAGTGGCTACACCTTC. Protein sequence: CASSVGEGLSGYTF. The chain employs TRBV6-5 and TRBJ1-2, with a tentative D call TRBD1 (5 bases). The CDR3 extends over 14 amino acids. V was cut by 6 bases and J by 7 bases, with 18 bases left in between. The germline V gene has CDR1 MNHEY and CDR2 SVGAGI.